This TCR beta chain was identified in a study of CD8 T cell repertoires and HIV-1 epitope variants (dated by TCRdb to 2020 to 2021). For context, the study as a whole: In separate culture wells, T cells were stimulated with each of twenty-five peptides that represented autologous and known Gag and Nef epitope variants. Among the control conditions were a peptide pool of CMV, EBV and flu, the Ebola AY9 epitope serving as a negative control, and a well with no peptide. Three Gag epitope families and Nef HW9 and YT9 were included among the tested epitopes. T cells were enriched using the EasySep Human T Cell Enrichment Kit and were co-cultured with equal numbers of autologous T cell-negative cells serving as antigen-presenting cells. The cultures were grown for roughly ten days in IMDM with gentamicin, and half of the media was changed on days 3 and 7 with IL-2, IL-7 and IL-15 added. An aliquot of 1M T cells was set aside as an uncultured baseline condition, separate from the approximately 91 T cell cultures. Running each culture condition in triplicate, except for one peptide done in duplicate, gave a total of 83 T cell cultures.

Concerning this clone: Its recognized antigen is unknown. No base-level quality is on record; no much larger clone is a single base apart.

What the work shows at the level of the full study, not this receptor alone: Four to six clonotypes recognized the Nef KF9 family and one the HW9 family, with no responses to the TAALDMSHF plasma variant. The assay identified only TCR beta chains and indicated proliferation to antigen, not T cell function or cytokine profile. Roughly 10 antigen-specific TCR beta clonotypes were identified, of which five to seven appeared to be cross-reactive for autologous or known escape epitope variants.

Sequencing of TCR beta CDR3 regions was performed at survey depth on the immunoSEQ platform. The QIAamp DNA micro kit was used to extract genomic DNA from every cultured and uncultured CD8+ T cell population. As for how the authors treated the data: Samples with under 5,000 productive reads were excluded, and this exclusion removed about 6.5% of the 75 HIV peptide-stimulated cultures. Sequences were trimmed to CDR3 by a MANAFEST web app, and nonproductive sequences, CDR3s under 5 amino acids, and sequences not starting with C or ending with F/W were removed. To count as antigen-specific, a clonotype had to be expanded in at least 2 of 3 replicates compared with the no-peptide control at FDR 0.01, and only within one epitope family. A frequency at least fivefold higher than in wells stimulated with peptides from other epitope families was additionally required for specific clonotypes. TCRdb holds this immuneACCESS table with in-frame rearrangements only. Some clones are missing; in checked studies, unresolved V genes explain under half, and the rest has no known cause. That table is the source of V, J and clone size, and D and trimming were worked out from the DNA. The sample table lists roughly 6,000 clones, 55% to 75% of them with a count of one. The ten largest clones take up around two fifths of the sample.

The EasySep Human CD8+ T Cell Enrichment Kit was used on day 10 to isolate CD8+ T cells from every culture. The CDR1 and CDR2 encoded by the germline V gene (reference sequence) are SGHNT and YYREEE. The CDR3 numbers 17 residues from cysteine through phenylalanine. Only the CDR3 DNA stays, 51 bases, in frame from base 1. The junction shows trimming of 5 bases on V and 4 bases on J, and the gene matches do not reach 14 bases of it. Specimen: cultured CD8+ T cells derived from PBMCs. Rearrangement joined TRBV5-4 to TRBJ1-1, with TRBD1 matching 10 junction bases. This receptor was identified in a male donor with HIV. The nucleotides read TGTGCCAGCAGTTCCCCCGGGACAGGGGTGATTTCCACTGAAGCTTTCTTT. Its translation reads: CASSSPGTGVISTEAFF.